The 13 T cell receptor beta chains below were found in one sample sequenced in a study of cytomegalovirus exposure and HLA in healthy donors. Use of 60 Vbeta and 13 Jbeta primers characterized the PCR. Measured with immunoSEQ multiplex PCR; TCRdb has only the in-frame clones, and not every one. There are some 150,000 clones in the sample; roughly 74% occur only once, and 2.5% to 3% lies in the top ten. The sample was PBMCs. These receptors were collected from a man aged 18 to 30 in good health and CMV-seronegative.

For this clone: Other nucleotide sequences from this sample produce the same CDR3. The chain is built from TRBV11-2 and TRBJ1-5; a possible D gene is TRBD1 (6 bases). Trimming stripped 3 bases from V and 7 bases from J, with 16 bases between. The CDR3 runs to 15 residues. Germline V lookup: CDR1 SGHAT, CDR2 FQNNGV. Written as DNA, the CDR3 is TGTGCCAGCAGCTTGCTTCCAGGGGAAGAACAGCCCCAGCATTTT. Protein: CASSLLPGEEQPQHF.

This clone has just one count. The chain uses TRBV29-1 and TRBJ2-2; maybe TRBD2 (7 bases). The CDR3 extends over 13 amino acids. Germline V lookup: CDR1 SQVTM, CDR2 ANQGSEA. V shed 7 bases and J shed 7 bases, with 16 bases lying between them. The CDR3 protein is CSDREGLHGELFF. CDR3 nucleotide sequence: TGCAGCGACAGGGAGGGATTACACGGGGAGCTGTTTTTT.

The CDR3 loop is CASSVELRRGAPDTQYF. The CDR3 coding sequence is TGTGCCAGCAGCGTAGAGCTTAGGCGGGGGGCCCCAGATACGCAGTATTTT. The chain couples TRBV9 to TRBJ2-3, with 8 positions matching TRBD2. The CDR3 sequence is 17 residues long. Germline-derived CDR1 and CDR2 are SGDLS and YYNGEE. J gave up 4 bases and V 0 bases, and 10 bases lay outside the gene matches.

This clone was counted only a few times. This sequence joins TRBV5-1 and TRBJ2-4; 10 nucleotides match TRBD1. Germline assignment: CDR1 SGHRS and CDR2 YFSETQ. After removal of 7 bases from V and 5 bases from J, the junction contained 6 bases not matched to a gene. The CDR3 is 14 amino acids. Here the CDR3 DNA reads TGCGCCAGCTCCGAGGGGACAGGGGAAAACATTCAGTACTTC. The encoded protein is CASSEGTGENIQYF.

This clone has only one observation. The V call is TRBV18, the J call TRBJ2-1; D may be TRBD1 (5 bases). CDR1 and CDR2 (germline): KGHSH, LQKENI. The CDR3 has 16 residues. V was shortened by 3 bases and J by 2 bases, with 14 bases between the two germline ends. The chain's CDR3 is CASSPDSSFPYNEQFF. The CDR3 DNA sequence: TGTGCCAGCTCACCTGACAGCTCATTTCCCTACAATGAGCAGTTCTTC.

The gene calls are TRBV11-1 and TRBJ1-2, with 7 nucleotides matching TRBD1. V lost 3 bases and J lost 4; bases outside the gene matches: 5. Germline CDR1 reads SGHAT; CDR2 reads FQDESV (reference sequence). The CDR3 length is 14 residues. The CDR3 is CASSFTGTAYGYTF. The CDR3 DNA reads as TGTGCCAGCAGCTTTACCGGGACAGCCTATGGCTACACCTTC.

V is TRBV15 and J is TRBJ2-4; possible D gene TRBD2, 6 bases. Germline CDR1 and CDR2: LNHNV and YYDKDF (reference sequence). CDR3 length: 15 residues. Trimming removed 0 bases from V and 7 bases from J, with 13 bases in between. CDR3 in amino acids: CATSREGGTYNIQYF. The DNA for the CDR3 is TGTGCCACCAGCAGAGAGGGCGGGACTTACAACATTCAGTACTTC. Full variable domain (outside the CDR3, taken from reference TRBV15 and TRBJ2-4): DAMVIQNPRYQVTQFGKPVTLSCSQTLNHNVMYWYQQKSSQAPKLLFHYYDKDFNNEADTPDNFQSRRPNTSFCFLDIRSPGLGDTAMYLCATSREGGTYNIQYFGAGTRLSVL.

This clone was detected once. The genes are TRBV28 and TRBJ2-2; the D gene is possibly TRBD1 (6 bases). Germline CDR1 and CDR2: MDHEN and SYDVKM. Trimming removed 7 bases at V and 0 bases at J, with 9 bases between. This CDR3 region has 14 residues. DNA for the CDR3: TGTGCCAGCATGGACAGACCGAACACCGGGGAGCTGTTTTTT. Encoded protein: CASMDRPNTGELFF.

This rearrangement joins TRBV4-3 to TRBJ1-6, with 9 nucleotides matching TRBD1. In germline, CDR1 is LGHNA, CDR2 YSLEER. The CDR3 sequence is 15 residues long. V lost 4 bases, J lost 10 bases, and 8 bases stayed unmatched. The CDR3 nucleotides read TGCGCCAGCAGCCGAGGGACAGGGATAGGGTCACCCCTCCACTTT. It specifies CASSRGTGIGSPLHF.

This sequence joins TRBV7-9 and TRBJ1-1, with TRBD1 as a possible D gene (5 bases). V shed 6 bases and J shed 3 bases, with 14 bases lying between them. This CDR3 is built from 14 residues. Germline V gives CDR1 SEHNR, CDR2 FQNEAQ (reference sequence). In DNA, the CDR3 is TGTGCCAGCAGGATGGAGGGGTTGCACACTGAAGCTTTCTTT. This gives the protein CASRMEGLHTEAFF.

This chain joins TRBV6-5 and TRBJ2-1, with 10 bases matching TRBD2. Per the germline V gene, CDR1 is MNHEY and CDR2 is SVGAGI. CDR3 size: 15 residues. V dropped 7 bases and J dropped 4; count of bases not matched to a gene: 7. The CDR3 DNA sequence: TGTGCCAGCACCTCCGGGACTAGCGTTTACAATGAGCAGTTCTTC. The encoded protein is CASTSGTSVYNEQFF.

The sample holds a few counts of this clone. This rearrangement joins TRBV19 to TRBJ1-1; a weak D match, TRBD1 (5 bases). The CDR3 extends over 14 amino acids. Germline V lookup: CDR1 LNHDA, CDR2 SQIVND (reference sequence). Trimming cost V 3 bases and J 6 bases, with 14 bases left between them. The CDR3 is CASSIKSGGAEAFF. CDR3 nucleotide sequence: TGTGCCAGTAGTATTAAATCGGGGGGGGCTGAAGCTTTCTTT.

V and J are TRBV7-8 and TRBJ2-7; 8 positions match TRBD2. Per the germline V gene, CDR1 is SGHVS and CDR2 is FQNEAQ. This CDR3 has 14 amino acids. Trimming took 5 bases from V and 1 from J; bases not matched to a gene: 4. Here the CDR3 reads CASSVSGVSYEQYV. The CDR3 DNA is TGTGCCAGCAGCGTTAGCGGGGTATCCTACGAGCAGTACGTC.